This T cell receptor beta chain was sequenced for a study of cytomegalovirus exposure and HLA in healthy donors. About the research overall: About 179 million T cells yielded 100 million or so unique TCR beta sequences in earlier analysis.

This clone has only one observation. Its specificity is not known. CDR1 LNHDA and CDR2 SQIVND come from the germline V gene (reference sequence). The CDR3 totals 14 residues. The V segment lost 6 bases and the J segment 4 bases; nucleotides outside the gene matches: 7. Notes on the study in general: Reportedly, diagnosis of cytomegalovirus status by the classifier showed high specificity and sensitivity.

The PCR was carried out with 60 Vbeta primers and 13 Jbeta primers. Libraries were prepared by immunoSEQ multiplex PCR; TCRdb keeps only in-frame clonotypes and omits some of them. The sample comprises over 200,000 clones, roughly 80% of which are singletons, and around 4% rests with the top ten. The chain carries TRBV19 and TRBJ1-1, with 8 nucleotides matching TRBD1. This TCR derives from a male donor in good health and CMV-seronegative. The sample was PBMCs. In DNA, the CDR3 is TGTGCCAGTAGAGCCCAGGACAGGGCCACTGAAGCTTTCTTT. Its translation is CASRAQDRATEAFF.